These T cell receptor beta chains were read from a single sample in a study of blood T cells in healthy people across ages. TCRdb fed the 5' RACE reads into MiXCR, producing one record per CDR3 protein. The sample contains about 1,400,000 distinct CDR3 sequences, around 59% of which appear only once. What was sequenced was blood. The source of these receptors is a man between 18 and 29 years old in good health. The CDR3 runs from the conserved cysteine through the conserved F or W. The D gene is left open where the match is weak. Not all rows give a size; the values are once, few, many and, for expanded clones, a class.

CDR3aa: CASSLVRAAEAFF; CDR3nt: TGTGCCAGCAGTTTGGTTCGGGCGGCTGAAGCTTTCTTT; abundance: .; j_gene: TRBJ1-1; v_gene: TRBV12-3/TRBV12-4; d_gene: .
CDR3aa: CASSLEPDTIYEQYF; CDR3nt: TGCGCCAGCAGCTTAGAACCGGACACCATCTACGAGCAGTACTTC; abundance: few; j_gene: TRBJ2-7; v_gene: TRBV5-1; d_gene: .
CDR3aa: CASSQGMGGTANQPQHF; CDR3nt: TGCGCCAGCAGCCAGGGAATGGGTGGGACAGCAAATCAGCCCCAGCATTTT; abundance: .; j_gene: TRBJ1-5; v_gene: TRBV4-1; d_gene: TRBD1
CDR3aa: CASSLARIYQDPSTDTQYF; CDR3nt: TGTGCCAGCAGCTTAGCGCGAATCTACCAAGACCCGAGCACAGATACGCAGTATTTT; abundance: .; j_gene: TRBJ2-3; v_gene: TRBV7-9; d_gene: .
CDR3aa: CASSHLWTGDTQPQHF; CDR3nt: TGCGCCAGCAGCCACCTTTGGACAGGGGATACTCAGCCCCAGCATTTT; abundance: once; j_gene: TRBJ1-5; v_gene: TRBV4-1; d_gene: TRBD1
CDR3aa: CASSSGTLGTDTQYF; CDR3nt: TGCGCCAGCAGCTCCGGGACTTTAGGCACAGATACGCAGTATTTT; abundance: few; j_gene: TRBJ2-3; v_gene: TRBV5-1; d_gene: .
CDR3aa: CASSLPTGLRGNQPQHF; CDR3nt: TGTGCCAGCAGTTTACCAACAGGACTTAGGGGCAATCAGCCCCAGCATTTT; abundance: .; j_gene: TRBJ1-5; v_gene: TRBV28; d_gene: .
CDR3aa: CASRGGRGYNEQFF; CDR3nt: TGTGCCAGCAGGGGAGGGAGAGGTTACAATGAGCAGTTCTTC; abundance: .; j_gene: TRBJ2-1; v_gene: TRBV25-1; d_gene: TRBD2
CDR3aa: CATEEGEQFF; CDR3nt: TGTGCCACGGAGGAGGGTGAGCAGTTCTTC; abundance: once; j_gene: TRBJ2-1; v_gene: TRBV6-6; d_gene: .
CDR3aa: CASSLAGLKRAKNIQYF; CDR3nt: TGTGCCAGCAGCTTAGCGGGGTTGAAAAGGGCCAAAAACATTCAGTACTTC; abundance: .; j_gene: TRBJ2-4; v_gene: TRBV7-9; d_gene: .
CDR3aa: CASSIASNQPQHF; CDR3nt: TGTGCCAGTAGTATAGCAAGCAATCAGCCCCAGCATTTT; abundance: .; j_gene: TRBJ1-5; v_gene: TRBV19; d_gene: .
CDR3aa: CASSIDKNTEAFF; CDR3nt: TGTGCCAGCAGCATTGACAAGAACACTGAAGCTTTCTTT; abundance: few; j_gene: TRBJ1-1; v_gene: TRBV7-8; d_gene: .
CDR3aa: CSATLPGTDTQYF; CDR3nt: TGCAGTGCTACTCTGCCCGGCACAGATACGCAGTATTTT; abundance: .; j_gene: TRBJ2-3; v_gene: TRBV20-1; d_gene: .
CDR3aa: CASSSSESYNEQFF; CDR3nt: TGTGCCAGCAGCTCCTCCGAATCCTACAATGAGCAGTTCTTC; abundance: .; j_gene: TRBJ2-1; v_gene: TRBV11-2; d_gene: .
CDR3aa: CASREKEGATQNIQYF; CDR3nt: TGTGCCAGCAGGGAAAAAGAGGGGGCAACCCAAAACATTCAGTACTTC; abundance: .; j_gene: TRBJ2-4; v_gene: TRBV7-9; d_gene: TRBD1
CDR3aa: CASSPLRQGRNEQYF; CDR3nt: TGCGCCAGCAGCCCGCTCCGACAGGGTCGGAACGAGCAGTACTTC; abundance: .; j_gene: TRBJ2-7; v_gene: TRBV4-3; d_gene: TRBD1
CDR3aa: CTSSPRGGAYNEQFF; CDR3nt: TGTACCAGCAGCCCCCGGGGGGGAGCCTACAATGAGCAGTTCTTC; abundance: .; j_gene: TRBJ2-1; v_gene: TRBV25-1; d_gene: TRBD2
CDR3aa: CASSHRMGGVQYF; CDR3nt: TGTGCCAGCAGCCACAGGATGGGTGGAGTTCAGTACTTC; abundance: .; j_gene: TRBJ2-4; v_gene: TRBV7-9; d_gene: .
CDR3aa: CASSKASGGFTDTQYF; CDR3nt: TGTGCCAGCAGCAAGGCGAGCGGGGGTTTTACAGATACGCAGTATTTT; abundance: .; j_gene: TRBJ2-3; v_gene: TRBV7-2; d_gene: TRBD2
CDR3aa: CASSFLGAGISSYEQYF; CDR3nt: TGTGCCAGCAGCTTCTTGGGGGCAGGGATCAGCTCCTACGAGCAGTACTTC; abundance: .; j_gene: TRBJ2-7; v_gene: TRBV7-2; d_gene: .
CDR3aa: CASSSSLAAGYNEQFF; CDR3nt: TGTGCCAGCAGCTCCTCACTAGCGGCCGGATACAATGAGCAGTTCTTC; abundance: .; j_gene: TRBJ2-1; v_gene: TRBV13; d_gene: TRBD2
CDR3aa: CASSFVTDTYEQYF; CDR3nt: TGTGCCAGCAGTTTCGTGACGGACACCTACGAGCAGTACTTC; abundance: .; j_gene: TRBJ2-7; v_gene: TRBV12-3/TRBV12-4; d_gene: .
CDR3aa: CSATERPNEQFF; CDR3nt: TGCAGTGCTACCGAGAGACCCAATGAGCAGTTCTTC; abundance: few; j_gene: TRBJ2-1; v_gene: TRBV20-1; d_gene: .
CDR3aa: CASNNRAAWGNEQFF; CDR3nt: TGTGCCAGCAATAATAGGGCTGCCTGGGGGAATGAGCAGTTCTTC; abundance: .; j_gene: TRBJ2-1; v_gene: TRBV7-2; d_gene: .
CDR3aa: CSASWDSYEQYF; CDR3nt: TGCAGTGCTAGTTGGGACAGCTACGAGCAGTACTTC; abundance: few; j_gene: TRBJ2-7; v_gene: TRBV20-1; d_gene: TRBD1
CDR3aa: CASTSFVSRDSRVGYTF; CDR3nt: TGTGCCAGCACTAGTTTTGTGAGCCGGGACAGTAGAGTGGGCTACACCTTC; abundance: .; j_gene: TRBJ1-2; v_gene: TRBV12-3/TRBV12-4; d_gene: TRBD1
CDR3aa: CSARSPGQISYNEQFF; CDR3nt: TGCAGTGCTAGGTCTCCGGGACAGATATCCTACAATGAGCAGTTCTTC; abundance: few; j_gene: TRBJ2-1; v_gene: TRBV20-1; d_gene: TRBD1
CDR3aa: CASSQEPTGGSGYTF; CDR3nt: TGCGCCAGCAGCCAAGAACCTACAGGGGGCAGTGGCTACACCTTC; abundance: .; j_gene: TRBJ1-2; v_gene: TRBV4-1; d_gene: TRBD1
CDR3aa: CASSFGTSMDEQYF; CDR3nt: TGTGCCAGCAGCTTTGGGACATCGATGGACGAGCAGTACTTC; abundance: few; j_gene: TRBJ2-7; v_gene: TRBV5-6; d_gene: .
CDR3aa: CASSQDWTGGYNSPLHF; CDR3nt: TGTGCCAGCAGCCAAGATTGGACCGGGGGCTATAATTCACCCCTCCACTTT; abundance: .; j_gene: TRBJ1-6; v_gene: TRBV3-1; d_gene: .
CDR3aa: CSARDYAGGSLVHEQYF; CDR3nt: TGCAGTGCTAGAGACTACGCGGGCGGGAGTCTTGTCCATGAGCAGTACTTC; abundance: .; j_gene: TRBJ2-7; v_gene: TRBV20-1; d_gene: TRBD2
CDR3aa: CASSEGPGTGGTDTQYF; CDR3nt: TGTGCCAGCAGTGAAGGACCCGGGACGGGTGGCACAGATACGCAGTATTTT; abundance: .; j_gene: TRBJ2-3; v_gene: TRBV25-1; d_gene: .
CDR3aa: CSARGIAGGQFF; CDR3nt: TGCAGTGCTAGGGGTATTGCGGGAGGGCAGTTCTTC; abundance: .; j_gene: TRBJ2-1; v_gene: TRBV20-1; d_gene: TRBD2
CDR3aa: CSATTGSEQYF; CDR3nt: TGCAGTGCTACGACAGGGTCCGAGCAGTACTTC; abundance: few; j_gene: TRBJ2-7; v_gene: TRBV20-1; d_gene: TRBD1
CDR3aa: CASSLAIHGTNNEQFF; CDR3nt: TGCGCCAGCAGCTTGGCGATCCACGGGACCAACAATGAGCAGTTCTTC; abundance: .; j_gene: TRBJ2-1; v_gene: TRBV5-1; d_gene: .
CDR3aa: CASSQVGTTDTQYF; CDR3nt: TGTGCCAGCAGCCAAGTCGGTACCACAGATACGCAGTATTTT; abundance: once; j_gene: TRBJ2-3; v_gene: TRBV14; d_gene: .
CDR3aa: CASGSLEGGISYEQYF; CDR3nt: TGTGCTAGTGGTTCGCTTGAAGGGGGGATCTCCTACGAGCAGTACTTC; abundance: .; j_gene: TRBJ2-7; v_gene: TRBV12-5; d_gene: .
CDR3aa: CASSYGPGTGATGQFF; CDR3nt: TGTGCCAGCAGTTACGGCCCCGGGACAGGGGCTACAGGGCAGTTCTTC; abundance: .; j_gene: TRBJ2-1; v_gene: TRBV6-2/TRBV6-3; d_gene: TRBD1
CDR3aa: CASSIQDSGTYNEQFF; CDR3nt: TGTGCCAGCAGCATACAGGATTCGGGGACCTACAATGAGCAGTTCTTC; abundance: .; j_gene: TRBJ2-1; v_gene: TRBV7-9; d_gene: .
CDR3aa: CASSLGSPGADTEAFF; CDR3nt: TGCGCCAGCAGCTTGGGGAGCCCAGGGGCCGACACTGAAGCTTTCTTT; abundance: .; j_gene: TRBJ1-1; v_gene: TRBV5-1; d_gene: .
CDR3aa: CASSQEGYPDTQYF; CDR3nt: TGCGCCAGCAGCCAAGAGGGGTATCCAGATACGCAGTATTTT; abundance: .; j_gene: TRBJ2-3; v_gene: TRBV4-1; d_gene: .
CDR3aa: CASSYSRATGGWDEQYF; CDR3nt: TGTGCCAGCAGTTACTCGAGGGCGACAGGGGGTTGGGATGAGCAGTACTTC; abundance: .; j_gene: TRBJ2-5; v_gene: TRBV6-5; d_gene: TRBD1
CDR3aa: CSANRDLDGNEQFF; CDR3nt: TGCAGTGCTAACCGGGACCTGGATGGGAATGAGCAGTTCTTC; abundance: .; j_gene: TRBJ2-1; v_gene: TRBV20-1; d_gene: .
CDR3aa: CASSWLAGGASTDTQYF; CDR3nt: TGTGCCAGCAGTTGGTTGGCGGGCGGAGCTAGCACAGATACGCAGTATTTT; abundance: .; j_gene: TRBJ2-3; v_gene: TRBV27; d_gene: .
CDR3aa: CASSLVTPRSDEQYF; CDR3nt: TGCGCCAGCAGCTTGGTGACACCCAGGTCGGACGAGCAGTACTTC; abundance: few; j_gene: TRBJ2-7; v_gene: TRBV5-1; d_gene: .
CDR3aa: CSAPTGRGYQETQYF; CDR3nt: TGCAGCGCGCCGACAGGCAGGGGGTACCAAGAGACCCAGTACTTC; abundance: few; j_gene: TRBJ2-5; v_gene: TRBV29-1; d_gene: TRBD1
CDR3aa: CASSPSPGWAQYF; CDR3nt: TGTGCCAGCAGCCCCTCTCCGGGGTGGGCGCAGTACTTC; abundance: .; j_gene: TRBJ2-7; v_gene: TRBV16; d_gene: .
CDR3aa: CASSRPSGRAHEQFF; CDR3nt: TGTGCCAGCAGCCGCCCCAGCGGGAGGGCCCATGAGCAGTTCTTC; abundance: .; j_gene: TRBJ2-1; v_gene: TRBV9; d_gene: TRBD2